These 20 T cell receptor beta chains were all obtained from the same sample, sequenced in a study of blood T cell repertoires in COVID-19. Repertoires were generated with immunoSEQ multiplex PCR, while TCRdb's copy carries only in-frame clones and drops some. The sample holds about 250,000 clones, 70% to 90% seen once. The sample was peripheral blood. Source of these receptors: a man aged 18 to 29 with active or convalescent COVID-19.

This sequence joins TRBV7-2 and TRBJ2-1; TRBD2 is a possible D gene (5 bases). Trimming shortened V by 1 base and J by 5 bases, and 9 bases separated the two germline ends. The CDR3 spans 14 residues. Germline V gives CDR1 SGHTA, CDR2 FQGNSA. Written as DNA, the CDR3 is TGTGCCAGCAGCTTAGGTAGCGTAAACAATGAGCAGTTCTTC. Protein: CASSLGSVNNEQFF.

The rearrangement joins TRBV12-5 to TRBJ2-1; 9 nucleotides line up with TRBD1. This CDR3 is 15 amino acids long. The ends lost 6 bases at V and 3 bases at J; junction bases unmatched: 6. Germline V gene sequence: CDR1 LGHNT, CDR2 FRNRAP. The CDR3 sequence is CASGTGQGGYNEQFF. In DNA form, the CDR3 reads TGTGCTAGTGGAACGGGACAGGGCGGCTACAATGAGCAGTTCTTC.

The chain combines TRBV4-2 with TRBJ2-1, with 8 bases aligning to TRBD2. The junction had 6 bases not matched to a gene; V was cut back by 3 bases and J by 2 bases. In germline, CDR1 is LGHNA, CDR2 YNFKEQ. This CDR3 spans 16 amino acids. The CDR3 nucleotides are TGTGCCAGCAGCCAGAAAGCGGGAGACCCCTACAATGAGCAGTTCTTC. Residues: CASSQKAGDPYNEQFF.

The chain links TRBV7-9 to TRBJ1-2, with a tentative D call TRBD1 (5 bases). This CDR3 is 14 amino acids long. V lost 4 bases and J 4 bases, leaving 13 bases between the germline ends. Germline V lookup: CDR1 SEHNR, CDR2 FQNEAQ (reference sequence). The CDR3 here is CASSSGLGTYGYTF. CDR3 DNA sequence: TGTGCCAGCAGCTCGGGACTGGGAACCTATGGCTACACCTTC.

This clone was detected only a few times. CDR3 residues: CASRTGGRVGYSNQPQHF. The CDR3 DNA sequence: TGTGCCAGCAGGACAGGGGGCCGGGTGGGATATAGCAATCAGCCCCAGCATTTT. The rearrangement links TRBV2 to TRBJ1-5; 10 nucleotides match TRBD1. J lost 0 bases, V lost 6 bases, and 11 bases had no gene match. This CDR3 spans 18 amino acids. Looked up from germline, CDR1 is SNHLY and CDR2 is FYNNEI. The variable domain in full, with the rest retrieved from reference TRBV2 and TRBJ1-5, is EPEVTQTPSHQVTQMGQEVILRCVPISNHLYFYWYRQILGQKVEFLVSFYNNEISEKSEIFDDQFSVERPDGSNFTLKIRSTKLEDSAMYFCASRTGGRVGYSNQPQHFGDGTRLSIL.

The chain has TRBV10-3 and TRBJ2-1; D gene ambiguous. V lost 2 bases, J lost 9 bases, and 11 bases lay in between. CDR1 is ENHRY and CDR2 is SYGVKD in the germline V gene. CDR3 length: 13 residues. This chain's CDR3 is CAISEPTYLEQFF. CDR3 DNA: TGTGCCATCAGTGAGCCTACGTATCTTGAGCAGTTCTTC.

V gene TRBV27 combines with J gene TRBJ1-1; 10 positions agree with TRBD1. The CDR3 contains 18 residues. Germline V gene sequence: CDR1 MNHEY, CDR2 SMNVEV (reference sequence). V was pared by 8 bases and J by 5 bases, with 20 bases of the junction left unmatched. CDR3: CASSIKIRQGARSTEAFF. The CDR3 DNA reads TGTGCCAGCTCCATAAAAATCCGACAGGGGGCTCGGAGTACTGAAGCTTTCTTT.

The J gene is TRBJ2-7, the V gene TRBV6-5, with D possibly TRBD2 on 6 matching bases. This CDR3 contains 12 residues. Germline-derived CDR1 and CDR2 are MNHEY and SVGAGI. The V end lost 8 bases, the J end lost 6 bases, and 14 bases lay between the germline ends. This CDR3 reads CASGLGTFEQYF. In DNA, the CDR3 is TGTGCCAGCGGTTTAGGGACTTTCGAGCAGTACTTC.

J is TRBJ1-5 and V is TRBV9; D is undetermined. The V gene's germline CDR1 is SGDLS and CDR2 YYNGEE. This CDR3 is 15 amino acids long. V lost 4 bases and J lost 0, with 11 bases in between. The CDR3 here is CASSPSTHSNQPQHF. The CDR3 DNA reads as TGTGCCAGCAGCCCGTCTACTCATAGCAATCAGCCCCAGCATTTT. Full variable domain (outside the CDR3, taken from reference TRBV9 and TRBJ1-5): DSGVTQTPKHLITATGQRVTLRCSPRSGDLSVYWYQQSLDQGLQFLIQYYNGEERAKGNILERFSAQQFPDLHSELNLSSLELGDSALYFCASSPSTHSNQPQHFGDGTRLSIL.

The rearrangement links TRBV6-5 to TRBJ2-7, with TRBD1 as a possible D gene (5 bases). The germline CDR1 and CDR2 sequences are MNHEY and SVGAGI. V was clipped by 7 bases and J by 5 bases, with 15 bases between them. The CDR3 sequence is 13 residues long. The CDR3 here is CASKGAGPDEQYF. The CDR3, as DNA: TGTGCCAGCAAAGGGGCAGGGCCTGACGAGCAGTACTTC.

The V call is TRBV27, the J call TRBJ1-2; D is ambiguous. CDR1 and CDR2 from the germline V gene are MNHEY and SMNVEV (reference sequence). The CDR3 is made up of 17 amino acids. V shed 7 bases and J shed 7 bases, with 28 bases lying between them. CDR3 protein: CASTQRSRRGLPSGYTF. In DNA, the CDR3 is TGTGCCAGCACCCAAAGGTCCCGTCGCGGGCTTCCCTCTGGCTACACCTTC.

This clone showed up just once. V is TRBV10-3 and J is TRBJ1-2, with TRBD1 matching over 12 bases. The CDR3 length is 16 residues. Germline CDR1 is ENHRY and CDR2 is SYGVKD. V trimming: 6 bases; J trimming: 4 bases; junction bases outside the gene matches: 9. CDR3 nucleotides: TGTGCCATCAGCGTGGGACAGGGGGCGCGTAGCTATGGCTACACCTTC. Translating it yields CAISVGQGARSYGYTF.

This clone was seen a few times. The chain combines TRBV12-3 or TRBV12-4 with TRBJ1-2; TRBD1 agrees at 7 bases. CDR3 size: 13 residues. V was pared by 0 bases and J by 13 bases, with 8 bases of the junction left unmatched. CDR3 bases: TGTGCCAGCAGTTTAGCCTGGGACAGTAAAGGCACCTTC. Residues: CASSLAWDSKGTF.

The chain has TRBV21-1 and TRBJ2-7; TRBD2 is the table's D call, not checked against the DNA. TRBV21-1 is a known pseudogene. This CDR3 has 15 residues. This CDR3 reads CASSALGGAGYEQYF. The CDR3 DNA follows: TGTGCCAGCAGCGCACTCGGGGGGGCTGGCTACGAGCAGTACTTC.

The V gene is TRBV29-1, the J gene TRBJ2-5; perhaps TRBD2 as D (6 bases). This CDR3 comprises 12 residues. Trimming pared 6 bases from V and 2 bases from J, leaving 10 bases between. From germline, CDR1 is SQVTM and CDR2 ANQGSEA. CDR3 bases: TGCAGCGTCGAGGGACTTCAAGAGACCCAGTACTTC. Protein: CSVEGLQETQYF.

The genes are TRBV9 and TRBJ1-3, with D unresolved. From germline, CDR1 is SGDLS and CDR2 YYNGEE. There are 15 residues in the CDR3. The V and J ends lost 0 bases and 0 bases respectively, with 7 bases between them. The CDR3 DNA sequence: TGTGCCAGCAGCGTAGCGGGGTTCTCTGGAAACACCATATATTTT. Translation: CASSVAGFSGNTIYF.

This clone was seen just once. The V gene is TRBV5-6, the J gene TRBJ2-2; D perhaps matches TRBD2 (7 bases). CDR1 is SGHDT, CDR2 YYEEEE, per germline. Trimming left V 4 bases short and J 6 bases short, with 16 bases between. This CDR3 region has 15 residues. CDR3 coding DNA: TGTGCCAGCAGCCCCCTATGGGGGGGCTCCGGGGAGCTGTTTTTT. As protein: CASSPLWGGSGELFF.

V gene TRBV10-2 combines with J gene TRBJ2-2; 10 bases fit TRBD1. V shed 2 bases and J 5 bases; nucleotides not matched to a gene: 11. CDR1 WSHSY and CDR2 SAAADI come from the germline V gene. The CDR3 sequence is 18 residues long. The CDR3 reads CASSEPRTGQGITGELFF. The CDR3 DNA is TGCGCCAGCAGTGAGCCACGAACGGGACAGGGGATAACCGGGGAGCTGTTTTTT.

This clone is a singleton in its sample. The V call is TRBV7-9, the J call TRBJ2-2; TRBD2 matches at 14 bases. After removal of 5 bases from V and 8 bases from J, the junction contained 13 bases not matched to a gene. This CDR3 region has 18 residues. CDR1 and CDR2 (germline): SEHNR, FQNEAQ (reference sequence). The CDR3 DNA is TGTGCCAGCAGCATCTCTGGGACTAGCGGGGGACGATTAGGGGAGCTGTTTTTT. Translated: CASSISGTSGGRLGELFF.

The V gene is TRBV11-3, the J gene TRBJ1-5; no definite D call. The CDR3 totals 11 residues. Per the germline V gene, CDR1 is SGHNT and CDR2 is YENEEA. Trimming took 6 bases from V and 9 from J, leaving 9 bases between them. The DNA for the CDR3 is TGTGCCAGCAGTTGCCGGGGGCCCCAGCATTTT. Amino acid sequence: CASSCRGPQHF. The whole variable domain, remainder taken from reference TRBV11-3 and TRBJ1-5, is EAGVVQSPRYKIIEKKQPVAFWCNPISGHNTLYWYLQNLGQGPELLIRYENEEAVDDSQLPKDRFSAERLKGVDSTLKIQPAELGDSAVYLCASSCRGPQHFGDGTRLSIL.